A selection of T cell receptor beta chains follows, all from one sample in a study of beta chain features in type 1 diabetes. The assay was immunoSEQ multiplex PCR, and TCRdb's table has in-frame clones only and misses some. The sample gives tens of thousands of clones, approximately 57% of which show up once; roughly 0.37% is in the top ten. What was sequenced was stem cell memory CD4+ T cells from blood. All receptors come from a young man with type 1 diabetes. Each CDR3 is given with its conserved first and last residue. D genes are given only for firm matches. The size of a clone is reported for some rows only, either as once, few or many, or as a class for expanded clones.

d_call j_call v_call clone_size cdr3_nt cdr3_aa
TRBD1 TRBJ1-5 TRBV6-5 - TGTGCCAGCAGTTTGGGACAGGGAAATCAGCCCCAGCATTTT CASSLGQGNQPQHF
TRBD1 TRBJ1-5 TRBV6-6 few TGTGCCAGCAGTTCGGACAGGGGCCAGCCCCAGCATTTT CASSSDRGQPQHF
- TRBJ1-6 TRBV11-2 - TGTGCCAGCAGCTTAGCCGCGACTGTTTATAATTCACCCCTCCACTTT CASSLAATVYNSPLHF
- TRBJ1-5 TRBV18 few TGTGCCAGCTCGTCGTATAGCAATCAGCCCCAGCATTTT CASSSYSNQPQHF
- TRBJ2-1 TRBV29-1 medium-sized TGCAGCGTACACCGGGACTGGCAGCGGAATGAGCAGTTCTTC CSVHRDWQRNEQFF
- TRBJ2-2 TRBV5-1 - TGCGCCAGCAGCTTGGAATCGGGATCCACCGGGGAGCTGTTTTTT CASSLESGSTGELFF
- TRBJ2-7 TRBV19 few TGTGCCAGTAGGGACAGTCCCAACGAGCAGTACTTC CASRDSPNEQYF
- TRBJ2-7 TRBV19 - TGTGCCAGTAACACCGCCGTCGGGGGAGGCCCCTACGAGCAGTACTTC CASNTAVGGGPYEQYF
- TRBJ2-3 TRBV5-1 - TGCGCCAGCAGCCCGCTTGGGGCTAGCACAGATACGCAGTATTTT CASSPLGASTDTQYF
TRBD1 TRBJ2-5 TRBV10-2 - TGCGCCAGCAGTGAGAGGGACAGGTCACTGGAAGAGACCCAGTACTTC CASSERDRSLEETQYF